This entry describes one T cell receptor (beta chain). This receptor's antigen is unknown. The germline gene is not matched at one end of the junction; a read error may be the cause. The CDR3 covers 13 residues, taking in both the cysteine and the phenylalanine. Only CDR3 DNA remains: 39 bases, in frame from the first base. Reading the germline V gene gives CDR1 MNHEY and CDR2 SVGEGT. This entry belongs to a study of blood T cells in healthy people across ages (dated by TCRdb to about 2015). Notes on the research overall: Template switching captured roughly one uniquely barcoded TCR beta cDNA molecule per two T cells in model experiments. Age-related changes in TCR beta repertoire diversity were measured in the study by deep sequencing normalized with unique cDNA molecular identifiers. The donors were divided into four age groups: young (average around 17 years), middle-aged (about 40), aged (around 67) and long-lived (roughly 82). Donors of different ages were randomly distributed across sequencing lanes to avoid experimental bias. For two donors (one aged 18 to 29 and one aged 80 or older), the study analyzed two additional independent replicas of 1 million unique cDNA reads from the same blood draw.

Library prep was done by 5' RACE. TCRdb shows the sequencer as Illumina HiSeq 2500. A second PCR of roughly 7 to 12 cycles was run with a J-beta primer mix and a sample-barcoded 5' primer. A template-switch 5' adaptor carrying 12 random nucleotides introduced a unique molecular identifier onto each TCR beta cDNA molecule. Each sample yielded at least 2.5 million CDR3-containing paired-end reads. First-strand cDNA synthesis was performed from all RNA using the Mint cDNA synthesis kit, with priming by a TRBC-specific oligonucleotide. All cDNA was treated with uracil-DNA glycosylase and then went through a first 18-cycle PCR with the universal primers M1SS and BC2_uni_R. The authors' analysis ran thus. For normalization, 1 million high-quality reads were randomly selected from each sample, with every read carrying a distinct molecular identifier. Instead of being binned into consensus sequences, reads that shared molecular identifiers were thrown out. MiTCR, set to a Q25 quality threshold and the strictest error-elimination algorithm, was used for CDR3 identification, clonotype clustering and error correction. A nonparametric unseen species model with Euler transformation was used to estimate a lower bound on total TCR beta diversity. TCRdb trimmed public reads at Q25 via fastp, called clones via MiXCR and kept in-frame beta chains. Merged by CDR3 protein, the rows form single entries marked with the most common genes and DNA. The authors' filters were not applied to this entry. For this sample there are about 1.8 million distinct CDR3 sequences; just under 50% appear just once. The ten largest make up more than 2% of the sample.

Overall results and qualifications from the work: Bulk unsorted PBMC profiling prevented conclusive comparison of naive and antigen-experienced compartments. Observed TCR beta diversity per million T cells fell roughly linearly with age, and a significant reduction was already apparent by age around 44. Observed TCR beta diversity correlated strongly with the percentage of naive T cells measured by flow cytometry. Donor CMV infection status was unknown, potentially confounding age-related changes in expanded clonotypes. Estimates of total diversity based on one million sequenced T cells were considered lower bounds and underestimates. Compared with the aged group, more naive CD4+ T cells, fewer expanded clones and increased TCR diversity were shown by the long-lived group, suggesting age selection.

Systemically healthy Caucasian individuals from Russia, about 38 in total and aged roughly 6 to 95 years, were included as donors. Each donor gave about 11 milliliters of peripheral blood, drawn into EDTA-treated Vacutainer tubes. Ficoll-Paque density-gradient centrifugation was used to isolate PBMCs, with at least 7 million per sample. Trizol reagent was used to extract total RNA from PBMCs, with at least 5 micrograms per sample. For every donor, flow cytometry on a PBMC aliquot measured the percentage of naive CD45RAhigh/CD27high T cells. This sequence was found in a woman aged 40 to 55 in good health. The chain employs TRBV6-2 or TRBV6-3 and TRBJ2-5; TRBD1 might be the D gene, on 5 matching bases. The J call is in doubt because the DNA end fits TRBJ2-7 better. Material for sequencing was blood. The DNA is TGTGCCATCAGTTACTCATCAGGGCACGAGCAGTACTTC. Its protein product is CAISYSSGHEQYF.